The 28 T cell receptor beta chains reported below all come from one sample, sequenced in a study of cytomegalovirus exposure and HLA in healthy donors. The primer mix had 60 Vbeta and 13 Jbeta primers. Sequencing used immunoSEQ multiplex PCR; TCRdb keeps in-frame clones, though not all of them. Counted here are some 110,000 clones, 55% to 80% occurring once; the ten biggest clones make up around 2.2%. The sample was PBMCs. The receptors were gathered from a woman between 25 and 40 years old in good health and CMV-seronegative.

The J gene is TRBJ2-1, the V gene TRBV5-1; D call uncertain. V lost 3 bases, J lost 0 bases, and 4 bases lay in between. Germline CDR1 and CDR2: SGHRS and YFSETQ. There are 13 residues in the CDR3. CDR3 amino acids: CASSSSSYNEQFF. The DNA for the CDR3 is TGCGCCAGCAGCTCCAGCTCCTACAATGAGCAGTTCTTC. The full variable domain, with the rest looked up from reference TRBV5-1 and TRBJ2-1, is KAGVTQTPRYLIKTRGQQVTLSCSPISGHRSVSWYQQTPGQGLQFLFEYFSETQRNKGNFPGRFSGRQFSNSRSEMNVSTLELGDSALYLCASSSSSYNEQFFGPGTRLTVL.

V and J are TRBV9 and TRBJ1-5, with D perhaps matching TRBD1 (6 bases). The CDR3 covers 13 residues. From germline, CDR1 is SGDLS and CDR2 YYNGEE. V shed 0 bases and J shed 6 bases, with 7 bases lying between them. CDR3: CASSVEGGQPQHF. As DNA, the CDR3 is TGTGCCAGCAGCGTAGAAGGGGGTCAGCCCCAGCATTTT.

The V and J genes are TRBV28 and TRBJ1-1; TRBD1 is a possible D gene (5 bases). Germline V gene data show CDR1 as MDHEN and CDR2 as SYDVKM. V was pared by 7 bases and J by 1 base, with 16 bases between. This CDR3 comprises 15 residues. This CDR3 reads CASTLGRGWNTEAFF. The CDR3 DNA is TGTGCCAGCACCCTAGGGAGGGGTTGGAACACTGAAGCTTTCTTT.

This clone was observed a few times. The chain joins TRBV27 to TRBJ2-7, with D possibly matching TRBD2 (5 bases). The CDR3 is 14 residues long. V shed 0 bases and J shed 4 bases, with 10 bases lying between them. CDR1 and CDR2 from the germline V gene are MNHEY and SMNVEV (reference sequence). As DNA, the CDR3 is TGTGCCAGCAGTTTATCTGGACTTACATACGAGCAGTACTTC. It yields the protein CASSLSGLTYEQYF.

The rearrangement uses TRBV27 and TRBJ2-5; D may be TRBD1 (6 bases). The CDR3 runs 17 residues. CDR1 MNHEY and CDR2 SMNVEV come from the germline V gene (reference sequence). V was cut by 6 bases and J by 1 base, with 21 bases left in between. As DNA, the CDR3 is TGTGCCAGCAGCAAAAGCCCCATAAGGACAGCCCAAGAGACCCAGTACTTC. Residues: CASSKSPIRTAQETQYF.

This sequence joins TRBV10-3 and TRBJ2-5; TRBD1 aligns across 7 bases. CDR3 length: 13 amino acids. Per germline, CDR1 ENHRY and CDR2 SYGVKD. V trimming: 9 bases; J trimming: 3 bases; junction bases outside the gene matches: 7. The CDR3: CAISPDREETQYF. Here the CDR3 DNA reads TGTGCCATAAGCCCCGACAGGGAAGAGACCCAGTACTTC.

The sample holds a few counts of this clone. CDR3 coding DNA: TGTGCCAGCAGTTCCCCCGGGGAGACCCAGTACTTC. Its protein is CASSSPGETQYF. V gene TRBV27 combines with J gene TRBJ2-5, with D unresolved. V lost 4 bases, J lost 5 bases, and 8 bases lay in between. The CDR3 is made up of 12 amino acids. Per germline, CDR1 MNHEY and CDR2 SMNVEV (reference sequence).

The chain combines TRBV28 with TRBJ2-7; perhaps TRBD1 as D (5 bases). CDR3 length equals 15 residues. V lost 2 bases and J lost 5, with 16 bases in between. CDR1 and CDR2 from the germline V gene are MDHEN and SYDVKM. The CDR3 sequence is CASSLGLGQGNEQYF. In nucleotides, the CDR3 is TGTGCCAGCAGTTTAGGGCTAGGCCAGGGTAACGAGCAGTACTTC.

The V gene is TRBV19, the J gene TRBJ1-5, with D maybe TRBD1 (5 bases). The CDR3 totals 14 residues. The V end lost 3 bases, the J end lost 6 bases, and 12 bases lay between the germline ends. Germline lookup yields CDR1 LNHDA and CDR2 SQIVND (reference sequence). CDR3 nucleotides: TGTGCCAGTAGTATGGGACTCCTGGGTCAGCCCCAGCATTTT. Translating it yields CASSMGLLGQPQHF. The variable domain in full, completed from reference TRBV19 and TRBJ1-5, reads DGGITQSPKYLFRKEGQNVTLSCEQNLNHDAMYWYRQDPGQGLRLIYYSQIVNDFQKGDIAEGYSVSREKKESFPLTVTSAQKNPTAFYLCASSMGLLGQPQHFGDGTRLSIL.

The chain couples TRBV7-9 to TRBJ2-1; D call uncertain. Germline values: CDR1 SEHNR, CDR2 FQNEAQ (reference sequence). The CDR3 contains 12 residues. V dropped 1 base and J dropped 7 bases, with 5 bases sitting between them. CDR3 bases: TGTGCCAGCAGCTTAGGAGAAAATGAGCAGTTCTTC. It codes for CASSLGENEQFF.

This chain joins TRBV28 and TRBJ2-1; perhaps TRBD2 as D (5 bases). CDR3 size: 15 residues. Germline V gene sequence: CDR1 MDHEN, CDR2 SYDVKM. V was pared by 7 bases and J by 4 bases, with 17 bases between. The CDR3 sequence is CASTPDSAGYNEQFF. The CDR3 region has the DNA TGTGCCAGCACCCCGGACTCAGCTGGGTACAATGAGCAGTTCTTC.

This clone was recorded a few times. This chain connects TRBV7-3 to TRBJ1-1; D might be TRBD1 (5 bases). From germline, CDR1 is SGHTA and CDR2 FQGTGA. With 7 bases removed from V and 4 bases from J, the gap between germline ends came to 13 bases. The CDR3 spans 13 residues. The CDR3, as DNA: TGTGCCAGCAAAAATGGGGGGGGCACTGAAGCTTTCTTT. It is translated as CASKNGGGTEAFF.

The V call is TRBV30, the J call TRBJ1-3; the match to TRBD1 covers 8 bases. This CDR3 has 16 residues. V lost 4 bases, J lost 0 bases, and 8 bases stayed unmatched. The germline V gene has CDR1 GTSNPN and CDR2 SVGIG (reference sequence). The CDR3 DNA follows: TGTGCCTGGACCCAGACAGGGGTCCTCTCTGGAAACACCATATATTTT. Translating gives CAWTQTGVLSGNTIYF.

As DNA, the CDR3 is TGTGCCAGCAGCCCCCGGTCGGGGGGTTCTGGGGCCAACGTCCTGACTTTC. Translating it yields CASSPRSGGSGANVLTF. The chain links TRBV7-9 to TRBJ2-6, with 7 bases that match TRBD2. The CDR3 length is 17 residues. Trimming took 5 bases from V and 1 from J; bases not matched to a gene: 8. The germline gives CDR1 SEHNR, CDR2 FQNEAQ (reference sequence). Full variable domain (rest looked up from reference TRBV7-9 and TRBJ2-6): DTGVSQNPRHKITKRGQNVTFRCDPISEHNRLYWYRQTLGQGPEFLTYFQNEAQLEKSRLLSDRFSAERPKGSFSTLEIQRTEQGDSAMYLCASSPRSGGSGANVLTFGAGSRLTVL.

This chain uses TRBV5-1 with TRBJ2-1; 10 nucleotides agree with TRBD2. Germline V gives CDR1 SGHRS, CDR2 YFSETQ. The CDR3 length is 16 residues. The V segment lost 2 bases and the J segment 4 bases; nucleotides outside the gene matches: 6. CDR3 DNA sequence: TGCGCCAGCAGCTTACAACCGGGACTAGCGTACAATGAGCAGTTCTTC. Translated: CASSLQPGLAYNEQFF.

The V call is TRBV4-1, the J call TRBJ2-3, with D unresolved. Germline-derived CDR1 and CDR2 are MGHRA and YSYEKL. This CDR3 is 15 amino acids long. Trimming shortened V by 6 bases and J by 4 bases, and 17 bases separated the two germline ends. In nucleotides, the CDR3 is TGCGCCAGCAGTATGTTCGGAGCGACGGCAGATACGCAGTATTTT. Translating gives CASSMFGATADTQYF.

The chain has TRBV2 and TRBJ2-7; weak D call: TRBD1 (6 bases). The V end was cut by 3 bases, the J end by 5 bases, with 14 bases between. The CDR3 consists of 14 residues. Germline loops: CDR1 SNHLY, CDR2 FYNNEI. The CDR3, as DNA: TGTGCCAGCAGTGATAAGAGGGGGTCCAACGAGCAGTACTTC. Protein product: CASSDKRGSNEQYF.

The J gene is TRBJ2-2, the V gene TRBV6-5; TRBD2 agrees at 7 bases. Trimming removed 5 bases from V and 6 bases from J; junction bases left unmatched: 9. This CDR3 contains 15 residues. Per germline, CDR1 MNHEY and CDR2 SVGAGI. The CDR3 nucleotides are TGTGCCAGCAGTAGGACTAGTAGGATCCCCGGGGAGCTGTTTTTT. Translation gives CASSRTSRIPGELFF.

The V gene is TRBV10-3, the J gene TRBJ1-2, with D perhaps matching TRBD1 (5 bases). Trimming left V 0 bases short and J 0 bases short, with 11 bases between. From germline, CDR1 is ENHRY and CDR2 SYGVKD. This CDR3 comprises 16 residues. CDR3 sequence: CAISESGAGPNYGYTF. The CDR3 nucleotides read TGTGCCATCAGTGAGTCAGGGGCGGGACCTAACTATGGCTACACCTTC.

This chain uses TRBV11-2 with TRBJ2-5; 7 bases match TRBD2. The J call is in doubt because the DNA end fits TRBJ2-7 better. CDR1 is SGHAT, CDR2 FQNNGV, per germline. The CDR3 loop spans 15 amino acids. The CDR3 spells CASSSSGRHSYEQYF. CDR3 coding DNA: TGTGCCAGCAGCTCCTCCGGGAGGCACTCCTACGAGCAGTACTTC.

The rearrangement links TRBV6-1 to TRBJ1-1, with no clear D. The CDR3 runs 12 residues. CDR1 and CDR2 from the germline V gene are MNHNS and SASEGT. The germline V and J ends were trimmed by 3 bases and 6 bases, with 8 bases remaining between them. CDR3 DNA sequence: TGTGCCAGCAGTGAGAGAGCGGCTGAAGCTTTCTTT. This codes for CASSERAAEAFF.

The rearrangement joins TRBV19 to TRBJ2-1; tentatively, D is TRBD2 (5 bases). The CDR3 loop spans 15 amino acids. Germline V lookup: CDR1 LNHDA, CDR2 SQIVND (reference sequence). V was trimmed by 6 bases and J by 4 bases, leaving 16 bases between them. This CDR3 reads CASSLEEVSYNEQFF. CDR3 nucleotide sequence: TGTGCCAGTAGCCTCGAGGAGGTCTCTTACAATGAGCAGTTCTTC.

This clone showed up just a few times. V gene TRBV29-1 combines with J gene TRBJ2-5; D is undetermined. Looked up from germline, CDR1 is SQVTM and CDR2 is ANQGSEA. The CDR3 contains 10 residues. V shed 7 bases and J shed 3 bases, with 6 bases lying between them. Here the CDR3 DNA reads TGCAGCGCTCGCGAAGAGACCCAGTACTTC. Protein product: CSAREETQYF.

This clone was detected a few times. This chain links TRBV6-5 with TRBJ1-1; TRBD1 aligns across 7 bases. The V segment lost 3 bases and the J segment 1 base; nucleotides outside the gene matches: 2. The CDR3 covers 14 residues. Germline V gene data show CDR1 as MNHEY and CDR2 as SVGAGI. The CDR3: CASSYGTENTEAFF. The CDR3 bases are TGTGCCAGCAGTTATGGGACAGAGAACACTGAAGCTTTCTTT.

A few counts support this clone. This chain links TRBV5-1 with TRBJ2-7; tentatively, D is TRBD2 (5 bases). The V gene lost 4 bases and the J gene lost 5 bases, with 13 bases spanning the gap. The CDR3 runs 13 residues. Germline CDR1 reads SGHRS; CDR2 reads YFSETQ. CDR3 sequence reads: CASSPPGINEQYF. CDR3 DNA: TGCGCCAGCAGCCCGCCCGGGATCAACGAGCAGTACTTC.

The V and J genes are TRBV5-1 and TRBJ2-3; D ambiguous. This CDR3 spans 15 amino acids. The germline CDR1 and CDR2 sequences are SGHRS and YFSETQ. With 4 bases removed from V and 2 bases from J, the gap between germline ends came to 14 bases. CDR3 in amino acids: CASSGRLADTDTQYF. The CDR3 DNA reads as TGCGCCAGCAGCGGCCGTTTGGCGGACACAGATACGCAGTATTTT.

The V gene is TRBV5-6, the J gene TRBJ1-1; 11 bases align to TRBD1. CDR1 and CDR2 (germline): SGHDT, YYEEEE. The CDR3 length is 14 residues. V was pared by 3 bases and J by 4 bases, with 2 bases of the junction left unmatched. The CDR3 DNA reads as TGTGCCAGCAGCTGGGGACAGGGGGTCACTGAAGCTTTCTTT. It specifies CASSWGQGVTEAFF.

This clone was detected only a few times. The V and J genes are TRBV28 and TRBJ1-5; no clear D gene. V was cut by 8 bases and J by 1 base, with 9 bases left in between. The germline CDR1 and CDR2 sequences are MDHEN and SYDVKM. The CDR3 length is 13 residues. The CDR3 coding sequence is TGTGCCAGCTATAGACAAAGCAATCAGCCCCAGCATTTT. This encodes CASYRQSNQPQHF. The entire variable domain, with the rest obtained from reference TRBV28 and TRBJ1-5, is as follows: DVKVTQSSRYLVKRTGEKVFLECVQDMDHENMFWYRQDPGLGLRLIYFSYDVKMKEKGDIPEGYSVSREKKERFSLILESASTNQTSMYLCASYRQSNQPQHFGDGTRLSIL.